This TCR beta chain originates from a study of blood T cell repertoires in COVID-19. Study-wide context: The samples span acute and convalescent COVID-19 from the United States, Italy and Spain.

The V gene lost 0 bases and the J gene lost 7 bases, with 7 bases spanning the gap. From germline, CDR1 is MRHNA and CDR2 SNTAGT. The length of the CDR3 is 13 residues. Profiling relied on immunoSEQ multiplex PCR, and the TCRdb table lists in-frame clones only, not all of them. The repertoire holds 360,000 or so clones, with more than 70% as singletons. The chain joins TRBV6-4 to TRBJ2-1; tentatively, D is TRBD2 (5 bases). The sample comprised PBMCs or T cells enriched from blood (not recorded which). The sequence was collected from a woman in her thirties who had been exposed to COVID-19. The CDR3 spells CASSDSRGNEQFF. DNA of the CDR3: TGTGCCAGCAGTGACTCCCGGGGTAATGAGCAGTTCTTC.